Each of the 28 T cell receptor beta chains below was sequenced from the same sample in a study of blood T cell repertoires in COVID-19. Some clones are missing from TCRdb's copy, which holds only in-frame ones; the method was immunoSEQ multiplex PCR. Of approximately 280,000 clones detected, approximately 85% appear once; the ten largest clones hold around 10%. The sequencing input was peripheral blood. These receptors were collected from a woman in her 70s with acute or convalescent COVID-19.

The gene calls are TRBV18 and TRBJ1-5, with D possibly being TRBD1 (5 bases). Germline V lookup: CDR1 KGHSH, CDR2 LQKENI. V was cut by 3 bases and J by 6 bases, with 12 bases left in between. There are 14 residues in the CDR3. The CDR3 loop is CASSPAGGFQPQHF. The CDR3 coding sequence is TGTGCCAGCTCACCGGCCGGGGGATTTCAGCCCCAGCATTTT. Full variable domain (missing parts from reference TRBV18 and TRBJ1-5): NAGVMQNPRHLVRRRGQEARLRCSPMKGHSHVYWYRQLPEEGLKFMVYLQKENIIDESGMPKERFSAEFPKEGPSILRIQQVVRGDSAAYFCASSPAGGFQPQHFGDGTRLSIL.

There are a few counts of this clone. The chain recombines TRBV2 with TRBJ1-1; tentatively, D is TRBD1 (6 bases). V was shortened by 10 bases and J by 3 bases, with 18 bases between the two germline ends. CDR1 is SNHLY, CDR2 FYNNEI, per germline. This CDR3 is built from 14 residues. CDR3 in amino acids: CATSIGGPDTEAFF. As DNA, the CDR3 is TGTGCCACCTCAATCGGGGGGCCCGACACTGAAGCTTTCTTT.

The chain carries TRBV20-1 and TRBJ2-7, with D unresolved. The V gene lost 5 bases and the J gene lost 6 bases, with 8 bases spanning the gap. Germline V gives CDR1 DFQATT, CDR2 SNEGSKA (reference sequence). The CDR3 covers 10 residues. The CDR3 sequence is CSAEKSEQYF. The CDR3 coding sequence is TGCAGTGCTGAAAAGAGCGAGCAGTACTTC.

The chain employs TRBV19 and TRBJ1-4; TRBD1 is a possible D gene (5 bases). CDR3 size: 17 residues. Germline V gene lookup returns CDR1 LNHDA and CDR2 SQIVND (reference sequence). V lost 1 base to trimming and J lost 6 bases, with 18 bases between them. The CDR3 region has the DNA TGTGCCAGTAGTATAGCAGTAGGGGAGCCGGGGGATGAAAAACTGTTTTTT. Its translation is CASSIAVGEPGDEKLFF.

The CDR3 DNA is TGCGCCAGCAGCCCCCATACAGGGCAAGGCTACACCTTC. It translates to CASSPHTGQGYTF. V gene TRBV5-1 combines with J gene TRBJ1-2; possible D gene TRBD1, 6 bases. Germline assignment: CDR1 SGHRS and CDR2 YFSETQ. CDR3 length equals 13 residues. Trimming cost V 4 bases and J 8 bases, with 15 bases left between them.

The chain is built from TRBV10-2 and TRBJ1-2; a weak D match, TRBD1 (5 bases). CDR3 length equals 13 residues. Germline CDR1 and CDR2: WSHSY and SAAADI. V was clipped by 7 bases and J by 2 bases, with 11 bases between them. For the CDR3, the DNA is TGCGCCAGCATCTTGACAGACAACTATGGCTACACCTTC. This encodes CASILTDNYGYTF.

CDR3 amino acids: CASRVSGLGYTF. The CDR3, as DNA: TGTGCCAGCAGAGTGTCGGGGTTAGGCTACACCTTC. The V and J genes are TRBV7-2 and TRBJ1-2; D remains unclear. Germline CDR1 is SGHTA and CDR2 is FQGNSA. This CDR3 is 12 amino acids long. Deletions cut 6 bases from V and 8 bases from J, with 13 bases between.

V is TRBV11-2 and J is TRBJ2-3; D is possibly TRBD2 (7 bases). The V gene's germline CDR1 is SGHAT and CDR2 FQNNGV. There are 15 residues in the CDR3. The V end lost 9 bases, the J end lost 4 bases, and 20 bases lay between the germline ends. This CDR3 is CASSLRGATPDTQYF. As DNA, the CDR3 is TGTGCCAGTTCGCTACGGGGGGCCACCCCAGATACGCAGTATTTT.

This chain joins TRBV3-1 (or the pseudogene TRBV3-2) and TRBJ2-6, with 8 bases aligning to TRBD1. Per germline, CDR1 LGHDT and CDR2 YNNKEL (reference sequence). V gave up 1 base and J gave up 11 bases; unmatched junction bases: 4. The CDR3 extends over 14 amino acids. The CDR3 DNA reads as TGTGCCAGCAGCCAAGTGGACAGGGAGGACGTCCTGACTTTC. Protein: CASSQVDREDVLTF.

The rearrangement links TRBV6-2 or TRBV6-3 to TRBJ2-1, with TRBD2 identical over 8 bases. V shed 0 bases and J 9 bases; nucleotides not matched to a gene: 7. This CDR3 comprises 15 residues. CDR1 and CDR2 from the germline V gene are MNHEY and SVGEGT. The CDR3 reads CASSYSRGLEGEQFF. CDR3 coding DNA: TGTGCCAGCAGTTACTCGAGGGGACTAGAGGGTGAGCAGTTCTTC.

This clone was detected once. The chain has TRBV6-5 and TRBJ1-5; 7 bases are a match to TRBD1. The ends lost 2 bases at V and 4 bases at J; junction bases unmatched: 5. CDR1 is MNHEY, CDR2 SVGAGI, per germline. The CDR3 extends over 15 amino acids. CDR3 region: CASSYPGQMNQPQHF. The CDR3 bases are TGTGCCAGCAGTTACCCGGGACAGATGAATCAGCCCCAGCATTTT.

The sample holds one count of this clone. This chain uses TRBV2 with TRBJ2-7, with D perhaps matching TRBD1 (6 bases). Germline V CDR1 and CDR2: SNHLY, FYNNEI. The CDR3 sequence is 12 residues long. Trimming pared 6 bases from V and 3 bases from J, leaving 9 bases between. CDR3 sequence (DNA): TGTGCCAGCAGCACAGGGCTCTACGAGCAGTACTTC. Protein: CASSTGLYEQYF.

The count of this clone is one. This sequence joins TRBV13 and TRBJ2-7, with 10 bases that match TRBD1. Germline CDR1 is PRHDT and CDR2 is FYEKMQ (reference sequence). The CDR3 sequence is 13 residues long. The V segment lost 7 bases and the J segment 3 bases; nucleotides outside the gene matches: 3. Here the CDR3 reads CASIGQGDYEQYF. The CDR3 DNA sequence: TGTGCCAGCATCGGACAGGGGGACTACGAGCAGTACTTC.

This rearrangement joins TRBV12-3 or TRBV12-4 to TRBJ2-2; 7 nucleotides match TRBD1. Germline trimming cut 8 bases from V and 4 bases from J; bases unmatched to any gene: 4. This CDR3 contains 13 residues. CDR3 nucleotides: TGTGCCAGCGGGACAGATCTCACCGGGGAGCTGTTTTTT. It encodes CASGTDLTGELFF.

The V gene is TRBV7-9, the J gene TRBJ1-1, with 7 bases identical to TRBD1. Germline loops: CDR1 SEHNR, CDR2 FQNEAQ (reference sequence). With 8 bases clipped from V and 1 base from J, the junction kept 10 bases outside the gene matches. CDR3 size: 15 residues. This CDR3 reads CASQGQGVRNTEAFF. CDR3 nucleotides: TGTGCCAGCCAAGGGCAGGGGGTTAGGAACACTGAAGCTTTCTTT.

The rearrangement links TRBV21-1 to TRBJ1-1; TRBD1, the D gene given by the table, was not confirmed from the DNA. TRBV21-1 is given as a pseudogene. The CDR3 sequence is 13 residues long. The CDR3 protein is CASNLGPNTEAFF. The CDR3 bases are TGTGCCAGCAACCTGGGGCCGAACACTGAAGCTTTCTTT.

The chain links TRBV5-1 to TRBJ1-2; TRBD1 might be the D (6 bases). V was trimmed by 2 bases and J by 8 bases, leaving 13 bases between them. Germline V gene lookup returns CDR1 SGHRS and CDR2 YFSETQ. CDR3 size: 13 residues. CDR3 protein: CASSLYRDWGYTF. The CDR3 coding sequence is TGCGCCAGCAGCTTATACAGGGATTGGGGCTACACCTTC.

This chain uses TRBV4-2 with TRBJ2-1; 11 nucleotides agree with TRBD2. This CDR3 comprises 17 residues. Per the germline V gene, CDR1 is LGHNA and CDR2 is YNFKEQ. Unmatched junction bases numbered 14, after V lost 1 base and J lost 12 bases. CDR3 nucleotides: TGTGCCAGCAGCCAAGTTGGTAGCGGGGGGGATCGGATCGGGCAGTTCTTC. Translating gives CASSQVGSGGDRIGQFF.

The rearrangement links TRBV18 to TRBJ2-5, with D perhaps matching TRBD2 (5 bases). The CDR3 is 15 amino acids. The V and J ends lost 2 bases and 4 bases respectively, with 14 bases between them. Germline values: CDR1 KGHSH, CDR2 LQKENI. The CDR3 spells CASSPLPGKGETQYF. The CDR3 region has the DNA TGTGCCAGCTCACCATTACCGGGGAAAGGAGAGACCCAGTACTTC.

The V and J genes are TRBV3-1 (or the pseudogene TRBV3-2) and TRBJ2-6, with TRBD2 as a possible D gene (5 bases). This CDR3 has 15 residues. Germline V gene lookup returns CDR1 LGHDT and CDR2 YNNKEL (reference sequence). V lost 4 bases to trimming and J lost 2 bases, with 9 bases between them. CDR3 coding DNA: TGTGCCAGCAGCCTTGGAGGTGCTGGGGCCAACGTCCTGACTTTC. Its protein product is CASSLGGAGANVLTF.

The V and J genes are TRBV19 and TRBJ2-3; a weak D match, TRBD2 (7 bases). Trimming took off 3 bases at V and 0 bases at J, with 16 bases between the two ends. Germline CDR1 LNHDA, CDR2 SQIVND (reference sequence). There are 17 residues in the CDR3. CDR3 region: CASSIYPAGTSTDTQYF. The DNA for the CDR3 is TGTGCCAGTAGTATTTACCCAGCGGGGACAAGCACAGATACGCAGTATTTT.

This clone was detected once. The chain recombines TRBV5-1 with TRBJ2-3, with a weak D call TRBD2 (6 bases). In germline, CDR1 is SGHRS, CDR2 YFSETQ. The V and J ends lost 4 bases and 0 bases respectively, with 12 bases between them. This CDR3 spans 15 amino acids. This CDR3 is CASSPPGTSTDTQYF. The DNA for the CDR3 is TGCGCCAGCAGCCCCCCCGGGACTAGCACAGATACGCAGTATTTT. Full variable domain (rest looked up from reference TRBV5-1 and TRBJ2-3): KAGVTQTPRYLIKTRGQQVTLSCSPISGHRSVSWYQQTPGQGLQFLFEYFSETQRNKGNFPGRFSGRQFSNSRSEMNVSTLELGDSALYLCASSPPGTSTDTQYFGPGTRLTVL.

The DNA for the CDR3 is TGTGCCATACGGAGTCATTCCTCCTACGAGCAGTACTTC. Its translation: CAIRSHSSYEQYF. The V gene is TRBV10-3, the J gene TRBJ2-7; no definite D call. The CDR3 is 13 amino acids. The ends were cut back, 9 bases at V and 0 bases at J, with 12 bases in the middle. CDR1 is ENHRY and CDR2 is SYGVKD in the germline V gene.

The CDR3 protein is CSASQGTGELFF. Written as DNA, the CDR3 is TGCAGTGCTAGTCAGGGTACCGGGGAGCTGTTTTTT. This chain uses TRBV20-1 with TRBJ2-2; D perhaps matches TRBD1 (5 bases). With 3 bases removed from V and 5 bases from J, the gap between germline ends came to 7 bases. Germline V gene sequence: CDR1 DFQATT, CDR2 SNEGSKA (reference sequence). The length of the CDR3 is 12 residues.

The chain is built from TRBV4-1 and TRBJ1-4, with 7 positions matching TRBD1. CDR1 MGHRA and CDR2 YSYEKL come from the germline V gene. V dropped 4 bases and J dropped 8; count of bases not matched to a gene: 10. This CDR3 spans 15 amino acids. CDR3 loop: CASSRSDREGEKLFF. In nucleotides, the CDR3 is TGCGCCAGCAGCCGGTCAGACAGGGAAGGAGAAAAACTGTTTTTT.

This clone was detected only once. The chain couples TRBV5-4 to TRBJ1-1, with D perhaps TRBD1 (5 bases). The CDR3 loop spans 14 amino acids. V lost 1 base, J lost 7 bases, and 14 bases lay in between. Germline CDR1 is SGHNT and CDR2 is YYREEE (reference sequence). The CDR3 region is CASSLSTGRDEAFF. CDR3 DNA sequence: TGTGCCAGCAGCTTGTCCACAGGCCGAGATGAAGCTTTCTTT. Looking up the rest from reference TRBV5-4 and TRBJ1-1 gives the full variable domain: ETGVTQSPTHLIKTRGQQVTLRCSSQSGHNTVSWYQQALGQGPQFIFQYYREEENGRGNFPPRFSGLQFPNYSSELNVNALELDDSALYLCASSLSTGRDEAFFGQGTRLTVV.

This clone was detected a few times. The J gene is TRBJ1-2, the V gene TRBV6-5; perhaps TRBD1 as D (6 bases). Germline CDR1 is MNHEY and CDR2 is SVGAGI. V was pared by 6 bases and J by 13 bases, with 21 bases between. CDR3 length: 13 amino acids. In DNA form, the CDR3 reads TGTGCCAGCAGGGCTAGACAGGACTCCTCGGGCACCTTC. It is translated as CASRARQDSSGTF.

The V call is TRBV28, the J call TRBJ2-6; TRBD2 aligns across 11 bases. With 4 bases clipped from V and 11 bases from J, the junction kept 22 bases outside the gene matches. Germline CDR1 MDHEN, CDR2 SYDVKM. The CDR3 is made up of 20 amino acids. The CDR3 loop reads CASSSLPKGLAGGPSDVLTF. In DNA, the CDR3 is TGTGCCAGCAGTTCCTTACCCAAGGGGCTAGCGGGGGGTCCGTCCGACGTCCTGACTTTC.